Each of the 28 T cell receptor beta chains below was sequenced from the same sample in a study of blood T cell repertoires in COVID-19. The assay was immunoSEQ multiplex PCR, and TCRdb's table has in-frame clones only and misses some. The sample shows about 310,000 clones, over 85% of them seen only once. The sequencing input was PBMCs or T cells enriched from blood (not recorded which). The receptors were sampled from a woman between 25 and 40 years old who had recovered from COVID-19.

In DNA, the CDR3 is TGTGCCAGTAGTATCGGGGGTCCCAGTCAGCCCCAGCATTTT. Translation gives CASSIGGPSQPQHF. This rearrangement joins TRBV19 to TRBJ1-5; maybe TRBD1 (5 bases). Trimming took 3 bases from V and 6 from J, leaving 12 bases between them. CDR1 and CDR2 from the germline V gene are LNHDA and SQIVND (reference sequence). The length of the CDR3 is 14 residues.

The rearrangement links TRBV27 to TRBJ2-3, with TRBD1 matching 11 bases. The V gene end was trimmed by 4 bases and the J gene end by 4 bases; junction bases not matched to a gene: 1. The CDR3 contains 14 residues. The germline gives CDR1 MNHEY, CDR2 SMNVEV (reference sequence). This chain's CDR3 is CASSWTGGADTQYF. CDR3 sequence (DNA): TGTGCCAGCAGTTGGACAGGGGGCGCAGATACGCAGTATTTT.

The rearrangement uses TRBV10-2 and TRBJ2-7; D is possibly TRBD1 (5 bases). V lost 7 bases to trimming and J lost 2 bases, with 9 bases between them. CDR1 and CDR2 from the germline V gene are WSHSY and SAAADI. The CDR3 sequence is 12 residues long. This CDR3 reads CASTDRTYEQYF. CDR3 nucleotide sequence: TGCGCCAGCACCGACAGAACCTACGAGCAGTACTTC.

V usage is TRBV6-1 and J usage is TRBJ2-7; 11 bases are a match to TRBD2. J was trimmed by 5 bases and V by 7 bases; bases with no gene match: 7. The CDR3 runs to 14 residues. CDR1 and CDR2 (germline): MNHNS, SASEGT. The CDR3: CASNVAGGPDEQYF. CDR3 DNA: TGTGCCAGCAACGTAGCGGGAGGGCCCGACGAGCAGTACTTC.

J is TRBJ2-7 and V is TRBV19; 8 nucleotides align to TRBD1. Trimming cost V 1 base and J 2 bases; bases outside gene matches: 7. The V gene's germline CDR1 is LNHDA and CDR2 SQIVND (reference sequence). There are 16 residues in the CDR3. The CDR3 DNA follows: TGTGCCAGTAGTATAGCGACAGGGGCCCCCCCCTACGAGCAGTACTTC. Protein: CASSIATGAPPYEQYF. The variable domain in full, completed from reference TRBV19 and TRBJ2-7, reads DGGITQSPKYLFRKEGQNVTLSCEQNLNHDAMYWYRQDPGQGLRLIYYSQIVNDFQKGDIAEGYSVSREKKESFPLTVTSAQKNPTAFYLCASSIATGAPPYEQYFGPGTRLTVT.

The CDR3 loop reads CAWSDNHSNQPQHF. CDR3 in DNA: TGTGCCTGGAGTGACAATCATAGCAATCAGCCCCAGCATTTT. V is TRBV30 and J is TRBJ1-5; D gene unclear. This CDR3 comprises 14 residues. The germline V gene has CDR1 GTSNPN and CDR2 SVGIG (reference sequence). V gave up 1 base and J gave up 0 bases, with 7 bases separating them.

The V call is TRBV5-1, the J call TRBJ2-2; D is uncertain. This CDR3 contains 17 residues. V lost 2 bases, J lost 0 bases, and 14 bases lay in between. Per the germline V gene, CDR1 is SGHRS and CDR2 is YFSETQ. CDR3 in amino acids: CASSFRLGEPNTGELFF. The CDR3 DNA reads as TGCGCCAGCAGCTTTCGTCTAGGAGAGCCGAACACCGGGGAGCTGTTTTTT.

The chain has TRBV28 and TRBJ2-7; TRBD1 matches at 9 bases. The V gene end was trimmed by 5 bases and the J gene end by 9 bases; junction bases not matched to a gene: 8. This CDR3 region has 13 residues. CDR1 MDHEN and CDR2 SYDVKM come from the germline V gene. CDR3 DNA sequence: TGTGCCAGCAGTACCCGGGACAGGGACGGGCAGTACTTC. Its translation: CASSTRDRDGQYF.

This chain connects TRBV4-1 to TRBJ1-3, with TRBD1 as a possible D gene (5 bases). This CDR3 contains 16 residues. In germline, CDR1 is MGHRA, CDR2 YSYEKL. The V end was cut by 4 bases, the J end by 0 bases, with 13 bases between. Here the CDR3 DNA reads TGCGCCAGCAGCCCCACCAGGGTACTCTCTGGAAACACCATATATTTT. It encodes CASSPTRVLSGNTIYF.

V is TRBV2 and J is TRBJ1-2, with 7 bases matching TRBD1. From germline, CDR1 is SNHLY and CDR2 FYNNEI. V lost 3 bases, J lost 6 bases, and 7 bases stayed unmatched. CDR3 length: 14 amino acids. Written as DNA, the CDR3 is TGTGCCAGCAGTGACCCCAGGGGGAGTGATGGCTACACCTTC. Translated: CASSDPRGSDGYTF.

V usage is TRBV4-3 and J usage is TRBJ2-7, with TRBD2 as a possible D gene (5 bases). The germline V gene encodes CDR1 LGHNA and CDR2 YSLEER. The ends were cut back, 1 base at V and 7 bases at J, with 17 bases in the middle. The CDR3 contains 15 residues. The CDR3 bases are TGCGCCAGCAGCCAAGTACGGGGTCCTGGGGATGAGCAGTACTTC. Its translation is CASSQVRGPGDEQYF.

The chain carries TRBV7-2 and TRBJ2-7, with a tentative D call TRBD2 (6 bases). In germline, CDR1 is SGHTA, CDR2 FQGNSA. The CDR3 sequence is 16 residues long. Trimming cost V 1 base and J 0 bases, with 13 bases left between them. The CDR3 reads CASSLEVGLGSYEQYF. For the CDR3, the DNA is TGTGCCAGCAGCTTAGAGGTGGGACTGGGCTCCTACGAGCAGTACTTC.

This rearrangement joins TRBV6-6 to TRBJ2-5; 8 bases are shared with TRBD2. Germline CDR1 MNHNY, CDR2 SVGAGI (reference sequence). The trim removed 0 bases at V and 3 bases at J, leaving 3 bases unmatched. This CDR3 comprises 15 residues. In DNA form, the CDR3 reads TGTGCCAGCAGTTACTCCGGACTAGCTAAAGAGACCCAGTACTTC. Protein product: CASSYSGLAKETQYF.

The gene calls are TRBV29-1 and TRBJ1-2, with TRBD1 matching over 9 bases. CDR3 length equals 12 residues. CDR1 is SQVTM and CDR2 is ANQGSEA in the germline V gene. J was trimmed by 4 bases and V by 6 bases; bases with no gene match: 3. The DNA of the CDR3 is TGCAGCGTACTGACAGGGGGCTATGGCTACACCTTC. This gives the protein CSVLTGGYGYTF.

The chain combines TRBV5-4 with TRBJ2-1; 9 nucleotides agree with TRBD2. After removal of 0 bases from V and 5 bases from J, the junction contained 9 bases not matched to a gene. Germline CDR1 SGHNT, CDR2 YYREEE (reference sequence). The CDR3 runs to 17 residues. The CDR3 nucleotides are TGTGCCAGCAGCTTGGTAGGGGCTAGCGGGATCCACAATGAGCAGTTCTTC. As protein: CASSLVGASGIHNEQFF.

V gene TRBV7-6 combines with J gene TRBJ2-1; 8 bases agree with TRBD2. The V segment lost 2 bases and the J segment 9 bases; nucleotides outside the gene matches: 15. Germline V gene data show CDR1 as SGHVS and CDR2 as FNYEAQ. The CDR3 loop spans 17 amino acids. This CDR3 reads CASSLLTPGLVPGEQFF. In DNA form, the CDR3 reads TGTGCCAGCAGCTTATTGACTCCGGGACTAGTCCCGGGTGAGCAGTTCTTC. The full variable domain, in which reference TRBV7-6 and TRBJ2-1 provide the parts outside the CDR3, is GAGVSQSPRYKVTKRGQDVALRCDPISGHVSLYWYRQALGQGPEFLTYFNYEAQQDKSGLPNDRFSAERPEGSISTLTIQRTEQRDSAMYRCASSLLTPGLVPGEQFFGPGTRLTVL.

DNA for the CDR3: TGTGCCAGCAGCCCAGGGGGCGGTCAGCCCCAGCATTTT. This sequence encodes CASSPGGGQPQHF. This sequence joins TRBV12-3 or TRBV12-4 and TRBJ1-5; 8 positions agree with TRBD1. This CDR3 region has 13 residues. The V gene end was trimmed by 6 bases and the J gene end by 6 bases; junction bases not matched to a gene: 4.

V and J are TRBV6-5 and TRBJ1-2; 7 bases fit TRBD1. The CDR3 length is 12 residues. Germline V gives CDR1 MNHEY, CDR2 SVGAGI. The junction had 1 base not matched to a gene; V was cut back by 6 bases and J by 3 bases. The CDR3 protein is CASRGTDYGYTF. The CDR3, as DNA: TGTGCCAGCAGGGGGACAGACTATGGCTACACCTTC.

This clone appeared a few times. This chain uses TRBV10-2 with TRBJ1-4; 7 bases are a match to TRBD1. There are 13 residues in the CDR3. Germline V gene lookup returns CDR1 WSHSY and CDR2 SAAADI. With 7 bases clipped from V and 13 bases from J, the junction kept 12 bases outside the gene matches. The CDR3 is CASTPEGRTGLFF. CDR3 coding DNA: TGCGCCAGCACCCCCGAGGGGAGGACAGGACTGTTTTTT.

This chain connects TRBV29-1 to TRBJ2-1, with D tentatively TRBD2 (5 bases). Trimming stripped 7 bases from V and 7 bases from J, with 5 bases between. This CDR3 comprises 9 residues. CDR1 and CDR2 from the germline V gene are SQVTM and ANQGSEA. CDR3: CSGGNEQFF. CDR3 nucleotide sequence: TGCAGCGGCGGGAATGAGCAGTTCTTC.

The rearrangement uses TRBV7-9 and TRBJ2-3; 8 bases map to TRBD2. V trimming: 4 bases; J trimming: 4 bases; junction bases outside the gene matches: 4. Germline CDR1 and CDR2: SEHNR and FQNEAQ (reference sequence). The CDR3 runs to 14 residues. For the CDR3, the DNA is TGTGCCAGCAGCTCCAGCGGGGGTCCAGATACGCAGTATTTT. This gives the protein CASSSSGGPDTQYF.

V usage is TRBV19 and J usage is TRBJ1-2; tentative D call: TRBD1 (5 bases). V dropped 6 bases and J dropped 6 bases, with 8 bases sitting between them. The CDR3 has 11 amino acids. Germline V gene lookup returns CDR1 LNHDA and CDR2 SQIVND (reference sequence). CDR3 nucleotide sequence: TGTGCCAGTAGCCGCAGGGATGGCTACACCTTC. The encoded protein is CASSRRDGYTF.

V is TRBV29-1 and J is TRBJ2-7; 7 positions agree with TRBD1. Germline V gene sequence: CDR1 SQVTM, CDR2 ANQGSEA. The CDR3 is made up of 13 amino acids. Trimming removed 6 bases from V and 6 bases from J; junction bases left unmatched: 11. CDR3 nucleotide sequence: TGCAGCGTATACCGGGACCGGGACAGCGAGCAGTACTTC. This translates into CSVYRDRDSEQYF.

This chain uses TRBV19 with TRBJ1-2, with 10 bases aligning to TRBD1. This CDR3 is 17 amino acids long. Trimming removed 1 base from V and 4 bases from J; junction bases left unmatched: 9. Germline V gene lookup returns CDR1 LNHDA and CDR2 SQIVND (reference sequence). CDR3 protein: CASSIGPGTGATYGYTF. The CDR3, as DNA: TGTGCCAGTAGTATAGGTCCGGGGACAGGGGCTACCTATGGCTACACCTTC.

The rearrangement uses TRBV19 and TRBJ1-2, with 7 bases that match TRBD1. J gave up 1 base and V 4 bases, and 3 bases lay outside the gene matches. This CDR3 has 14 residues. The germline V gene has CDR1 LNHDA and CDR2 SQIVND (reference sequence). The CDR3 loop reads CASSRGTDNYGYTF. The DNA of the CDR3 is TGTGCCAGTAGTAGGGGGACAGATAACTATGGCTACACCTTC.

J is TRBJ2-7 and V is TRBV19; maybe TRBD2 (6 bases). Germline CDR1 reads LNHDA; CDR2 reads SQIVND (reference sequence). Trimming took 4 bases from V and 5 from J, leaving 12 bases between them. CDR3 length: 13 amino acids. CDR3 nucleotide sequence: TGTGCCAGTAGTAAGGTAGGCGGGAACGAGCAGTACTTC. Encoded protein: CASSKVGGNEQYF.

The V call is TRBV18, the J call TRBJ1-1; no definite D call. V gave up 3 bases and J gave up 1 base, with 9 bases separating them. From germline, CDR1 is KGHSH and CDR2 LQKENI. CDR3 length: 14 residues. The CDR3 nucleotides are TGTGCCAGCTCACCTCTAACAGAGAACACTGAAGCTTTCTTT. It translates to CASSPLTENTEAFF.

The V gene is TRBV18, the J gene TRBJ2-1; 11 nucleotides agree with TRBD2. V was pared by 3 bases and J by 5 bases, with 21 bases of the junction left unmatched. The CDR3 extends over 21 amino acids. CDR1 and CDR2 (germline): KGHSH, LQKENI. This chain's CDR3 is CASSPPRASGRIWSPHNEQFF. The CDR3 nucleotides read TGTGCCAGCTCACCGCCACGGGCTAGCGGGAGGATATGGTCCCCACACAATGAGCAGTTCTTC.